The rows below give T cell receptor beta chains drawn from one sample of a study of blood T cells in healthy people across ages. TCRdb itself ran the 5' RACE reads through MiXCR, one entry per CDR3 protein. The data hold 1.4 million to 1.5 million distinct CDR3 sequences, with 42% observed a single time. The sequencing input was blood. Receptors were obtained from a young woman in good health. CDR3s include the opening cysteine and the closing phenylalanine or tryptophan. A D gene is named only where the DNA matches it firmly. Size values are once, few and many counts, or a class for expanded clones, and some rows have none.

V gene: TRBV12-3/TRBV12-4; CDR3 length: 18; D gene: NA; J gene: TRBJ2-6; clone size: few; CDR3 protein: CASRLTGLGVAGANVLTF; CDR3 DNA: TGTGCCAGCAGGCTAACAGGGTTGGGAGTTGCTGGGGCCAACGTCCTGACTTTC
V gene: TRBV5-5; CDR3 length: 15; D gene: TRBD2; J gene: TRBJ2-1; clone size: NA; CDR3 protein: CASSPTSGVINEQFF; CDR3 DNA: TGTGCCAGCAGCCCGACTAGCGGGGTAATCAATGAGCAGTTCTTC
V gene: TRBV9; CDR3 length: 17; D gene: TRBD1; J gene: TRBJ2-3; clone size: NA; CDR3 protein: CASSVSSGGPLTDTQYF; CDR3 DNA: TGTGCCAGCAGCGTCTCATCAGGGGGCCCTCTCACAGATACGCAGTATTTT
V gene: TRBV5-1; CDR3 length: 18; D gene: TRBD2; J gene: TRBJ2-2; clone size: NA; CDR3 protein: CASRTGTSGSRVDGELFF; CDR3 DNA: TGCGCCAGCCGAACCGGGACTAGCGGGAGTCGAGTCGACGGGGAGCTGTTTTTT
V gene: TRBV18; CDR3 length: 16; D gene: NA; J gene: TRBJ2-7; clone size: NA; CDR3 protein: CASSPLDRTISYEQYF; CDR3 DNA: TGTGCCAGCTCACCCCTTGACAGGACCATCTCCTACGAGCAGTACTTC
V gene: TRBV11-1; CDR3 length: 17; D gene: TRBD2; J gene: TRBJ2-7; clone size: NA; CDR3 protein: CASSLRQNFASGYEQYF; CDR3 DNA: TGTGCCAGCAGCTTACGCCAAAATTTCGCTAGCGGCTACGAGCAGTACTTC
V gene: TRBV7-8; CDR3 length: 16; D gene: NA; J gene: TRBJ2-3; clone size: NA; CDR3 protein: CASSLPSALSTDTQYF; CDR3 DNA: TGTGCCAGCAGCTTACCCTCTGCCCTCAGCACAGATACGCAGTATTTT
V gene: TRBV18; CDR3 length: 17; D gene: TRBD1; J gene: TRBJ2-7; clone size: NA; CDR3 protein: CASSPTIKDRDPYEQYF; CDR3 DNA: TGTGCCAGCTCACCAACTATAAAAGACAGGGACCCCTACGAGCAGTACTTC
V gene: TRBV10-3; CDR3 length: 15; D gene: TRBD1; J gene: TRBJ2-7; clone size: many; CDR3 protein: CAIRPGQGTYYEQYF; CDR3 DNA: TGTGCCATCAGACCTGGACAGGGGACATACTACGAGCAGTACTTC
V gene: TRBV6-1; CDR3 length: 13; D gene: NA; J gene: TRBJ1-2; clone size: few; CDR3 protein: CASSDRRVLGYTF; CDR3 DNA: TGTGCCAGCAGTGACCGCAGGGTACTTGGCTACACCTTC
V gene: TRBV12-3/TRBV12-4; CDR3 length: 15; D gene: NA; J gene: TRBJ2-4; clone size: few; CDR3 protein: CASSLWGLAKNIQYF; CDR3 DNA: TGTGCCAGCAGTTTATGGGGTTTGGCCAAAAACATTCAGTACTTC
V gene: TRBV2; CDR3 length: 14; D gene: TRBD1; J gene: TRBJ1-2; clone size: few; CDR3 protein: CASRMDRPTYGYTF; CDR3 DNA: TGTGCCAGCAGGATGGACAGGCCGACCTATGGCTACACCTTC
V gene: TRBV3-1; CDR3 length: 16; D gene: TRBD1; J gene: TRBJ1-2; clone size: once; CDR3 protein: CASSQAGSGQTYGYTF; CDR3 DNA: TGTGCCAGCAGCCAAGCTGGGTCGGGACAGACCTATGGCTACACCTTC
V gene: TRBV5-1; CDR3 length: 16; D gene: NA; J gene: TRBJ2-5; clone size: NA; CDR3 protein: CASSGYDSSDQETQYF; CDR3 DNA: TGCGCCAGCAGCGGGTACGACAGCTCCGACCAAGAGACCCAGTACTTC
V gene: TRBV6-5; CDR3 length: 16; D gene: TRBD2; J gene: TRBJ2-2; clone size: NA; CDR3 protein: CASRSTSGGNTGELFF; CDR3 DNA: TGTGCCAGCAGGTCTACTAGCGGGGGGAACACCGGGGAGCTGTTTTTT
V gene: TRBV28; CDR3 length: 15; D gene: NA; J gene: TRBJ2-7; clone size: few; CDR3 protein: CASSFLDLRFYEQYF; CDR3 DNA: TGTGCCAGCAGTTTCCTGGACCTACGCTTCTACGAGCAGTACTTC
V gene: TRBV3-1; CDR3 length: 15; D gene: NA; J gene: TRBJ1-4; clone size: few; CDR3 protein: CASSLLESWGEKLFF; CDR3 DNA: TGTGCCAGCAGCCTCCTGGAGTCCTGGGGTGAAAAACTGTTTTTT
V gene: TRBV9; CDR3 length: 14; D gene: TRBD1; J gene: TRBJ1-6; clone size: NA; CDR3 protein: CASSGEGQGAPLHF; CDR3 DNA: TGTGCCAGCAGCGGCGAGGGACAGGGGGCACCCCTCCACTTT
V gene: TRBV7-2; CDR3 length: 16; D gene: NA; J gene: TRBJ2-1; clone size: few; CDR3 protein: CASSAGASGTRNEQFF; CDR3 DNA: TGTGCCAGCAGCGCGGGGGCTAGCGGAACTAGAAATGAGCAGTTCTTC
V gene: TRBV7-9; CDR3 length: 14; D gene: TRBD1; J gene: TRBJ1-1; clone size: NA; CDR3 protein: CASSAQGANTEAFF; CDR3 DNA: TGTGCCAGCAGCGCACAGGGGGCTAATACTGAAGCTTTCTTT
V gene: TRBV11-2; CDR3 length: 16; D gene: TRBD2; J gene: TRBJ2-2; clone size: NA; CDR3 protein: CASSLDFVASGGELFF; CDR3 DNA: TGTGCCAGCAGCTTAGATTTCGTGGCTAGCGGCGGGGAGCTGTTTTTT
V gene: TRBV4-1; CDR3 length: 16; D gene: TRBD1; J gene: TRBJ1-2; clone size: once; CDR3 protein: CASSQDNGQGPYGYTF; CDR3 DNA: TGCGCCAGCAGCCAAGATAACGGACAGGGCCCTTATGGCTACACCTTC
V gene: TRBV20-1; CDR3 length: 15; D gene: NA; J gene: TRBJ2-1; clone size: few; CDR3 protein: CSAEPRGGPYNEQFF; CDR3 DNA: TGCAGTGCCGAGCCCAGGGGGGGCCCCTACAATGAGCAGTTCTTC
V gene: TRBV3-1; CDR3 length: 14; D gene: NA; J gene: TRBJ2-7; clone size: NA; CDR3 protein: CASSQGFSGNEQYF; CDR3 DNA: TGTGCCAGCAGCCAAGGGTTTAGCGGCAATGAGCAGTACTTC
V gene: TRBV10-3; CDR3 length: 14; D gene: NA; J gene: TRBJ2-3; clone size: few; CDR3 protein: CATWMIGFTDTQYF; CDR3 DNA: TGTGCCACTTGGATGATCGGGTTCACAGATACGCAGTATTTT
V gene: TRBV13; CDR3 length: 17; D gene: TRBD1; J gene: TRBJ2-3; clone size: few; CDR3 protein: CASSLNRDRADLDTQYF; CDR3 DNA: TGTGCCAGCAGCTTAAACCGGGACAGGGCAGACTTAGATACGCAGTATTTT
V gene: TRBV7-2; CDR3 length: 15; D gene: TRBD2; J gene: TRBJ2-1; clone size: NA; CDR3 protein: CASSPAGLDNNEQFF; CDR3 DNA: TGTGCCAGCAGCCCCGCGGGACTAGATAACAATGAGCAGTTCTTC
V gene: TRBV11-2; CDR3 length: 15; D gene: NA; J gene: TRBJ1-1; clone size: NA; CDR3 protein: CASEPYGGADTEAFF; CDR3 DNA: TGTGCCAGCGAACCTTACGGGGGGGCGGACACTGAAGCTTTCTTT
V gene: TRBV4-1; CDR3 length: 15; D gene: NA; J gene: TRBJ1-2; clone size: NA; CDR3 protein: CASSQDITGRYGYTF; CDR3 DNA: TGCGCCAGCAGCCAAGATATCACAGGGCGCTATGGCTACACCTTC
V gene: TRBV12-3/TRBV12-4; CDR3 length: 17; D gene: NA; J gene: TRBJ1-5; clone size: few; CDR3 protein: CASSGQWASGSNQPQHF; CDR3 DNA: TGTGCCAGCAGCGGACAGTGGGCCTCTGGTAGCAATCAGCCCCAGCATTTT
V gene: TRBV24-1; CDR3 length: 13; D gene: NA; J gene: TRBJ2-2; clone size: NA; CDR3 protein: CATSVGSTGELFF; CDR3 DNA: TGTGCCACCAGTGTCGGGAGCACCGGGGAGCTGTTTTTT
V gene: TRBV14; CDR3 length: 15; D gene: NA; J gene: TRBJ1-5; clone size: once; CDR3 protein: CASSQVVQRERPQHF; CDR3 DNA: TGTGCCAGCAGCCAAGTGGTTCAGAGGGAAAGGCCCCAGCATTTT
V gene: TRBV10-3; CDR3 length: 15; D gene: NA; J gene: TRBJ2-3; clone size: few; CDR3 protein: CAISDRGAGTDTQYF; CDR3 DNA: TGTGCCATCAGTGATAGGGGGGCCGGCACAGATACGCAGTATTTT
V gene: TRBV5-1; CDR3 length: 14; D gene: NA; J gene: TRBJ1-1; clone size: NA; CDR3 protein: CASSTDSLNTEAFF; CDR3 DNA: TGCGCCAGCAGCACCGACAGCCTGAACACTGAAGCTTTCTTT
V gene: TRBV12-3/TRBV12-4; CDR3 length: 12; D gene: NA; J gene: TRBJ2-1; clone size: many; CDR3 protein: CASSSAYNEQFF; CDR3 DNA: TGTGCCAGCAGCTCCGCCTACAATGAGCAGTTCTTC
V gene: TRBV20-1; CDR3 length: 12; D gene: NA; J gene: TRBJ2-5; clone size: NA; CDR3 protein: CSALQSYNEQYF; CDR3 DNA: TGCAGTGCGCTGCAATCCTACAATGAGCAGTACTTC
V gene: TRBV4-2; CDR3 length: 15; D gene: NA; J gene: TRBJ2-7; clone size: NA; CDR3 protein: CASSQDEGHSYEQYF; CDR3 DNA: TGTGCCAGCAGCCAAGATGAAGGACACTCCTACGAGCAGTACTTC
V gene: TRBV4-2; CDR3 length: 13; D gene: NA; J gene: TRBJ2-1; clone size: NA; CDR3 protein: CASSQVQADEQFF; CDR3 DNA: TGTGCCAGCAGCCAGGTTCAGGCGGATGAGCAGTTCTTC
V gene: TRBV12-3/TRBV12-4; CDR3 length: 16; D gene: NA; J gene: TRBJ1-5; clone size: NA; CDR3 protein: CASSFGATVGNRPQHF; CDR3 DNA: TGTGCCAGCAGTTTCGGCGCAACGGTGGGCAATCGGCCCCAGCATTTT
V gene: TRBV12-3/TRBV12-4; CDR3 length: 14; D gene: NA; J gene: TRBJ1-1; clone size: NA; CDR3 protein: CASSGVFMNTEAFF; CDR3 DNA: TGTGCCAGCAGCGGGGTCTTTATGAACACTGAAGCTTTCTTT
V gene: TRBV25-1; CDR3 length: 15; D gene: TRBD1; J gene: TRBJ2-7; clone size: few; CDR3 protein: CASSGQTGWVYEQYF; CDR3 DNA: TGTGCCAGCAGTGGACAGACAGGGTGGGTCTACGAGCAGTACTTC
V gene: TRBV10-3; CDR3 length: 16; D gene: TRBD2; J gene: TRBJ2-1; clone size: NA; CDR3 protein: CAISLAGGRSGNEQFF; CDR3 DNA: TGTGCCATCAGTTTAGCGGGGGGGCGAAGTGGGAATGAGCAGTTCTTC
V gene: TRBV5-5; CDR3 length: 14; D gene: NA; J gene: TRBJ1-1; clone size: few; CDR3 protein: CASTMARGPTEAFF; CDR3 DNA: TGTGCCAGCACCATGGCACGGGGGCCCACTGAAGCTTTCTTT
V gene: TRBV28; CDR3 length: 14; D gene: TRBD1; J gene: TRBJ1-2; clone size: NA; CDR3 protein: CASNYEGQGYDYTF; CDR3 DNA: TGTGCCAGCAACTATGAGGGACAGGGGTATGACTACACCTTC
V gene: TRBV20-1; CDR3 length: 18; D gene: NA; J gene: TRBJ1-3; clone size: NA; CDR3 protein: CSAKRRGWAADSGNTIYF; CDR3 DNA: TGCAGTGCTAAACGTCGGGGGTGGGCTGCCGACTCTGGAAACACCATATATTTT
V gene: TRBV12-3/TRBV12-4; CDR3 length: 15; D gene: TRBD2; J gene: TRBJ2-1; clone size: NA; CDR3 protein: CASHMTSGGHNEQFF; CDR3 DNA: TGTGCCAGCCATATGACTAGCGGCGGACACAATGAGCAGTTCTTC
V gene: TRBV20-1; CDR3 length: 15; D gene: NA; J gene: TRBJ1-5; clone size: NA; CDR3 protein: CSARSPWGGDQPQHF; CDR3 DNA: TGCAGTGCTAGATCCCCCTGGGGGGGGGATCAGCCCCAGCATTTT
V gene: TRBV20-1; CDR3 length: 14; D gene: TRBD2; J gene: TRBJ2-1; clone size: few; CDR3 protein: CSARGGLAGAEQFF; CDR3 DNA: TGCAGTGCTAGGGGGGGACTAGCGGGAGCTGAGCAGTTCTTC
V gene: TRBV7-8; CDR3 length: 13; D gene: NA; J gene: TRBJ2-5; clone size: NA; CDR3 protein: CASTFDPRETQYF; CDR3 DNA: TGTGCCAGCACCTTCGACCCTCGGGAGACCCAGTACTTC
V gene: TRBV5-1; CDR3 length: 16; D gene: NA; J gene: TRBJ2-5; clone size: NA; CDR3 protein: CASSLDPSHAGNEQYF; CDR3 DNA: TGCGCCAGCAGCTTGGATCCCTCCCACGCGGGGAATGAGCAGTACTTC
V gene: TRBV9; CDR3 length: 15; D gene: TRBD1; J gene: TRBJ1-5; clone size: few; CDR3 protein: CASSVRQGVNQPQHF; CDR3 DNA: TGTGCCAGCAGCGTTAGGCAGGGGGTGAATCAGCCCCAGCATTTT
V gene: TRBV25-1; CDR3 length: 21; D gene: NA; J gene: TRBJ2-2; clone size: NA; CDR3 protein: CASSEYSVFGRDPANTGELFF; CDR3 DNA: TGTGCCAGCAGTGAATATTCAGTCTTCGGGCGTGACCCCGCGAACACCGGGGAGCTGTTTTTT
V gene: TRBV20-1; CDR3 length: 14; D gene: NA; J gene: TRBJ1-1; clone size: few; CDR3 protein: CSARTGALNTEAFF; CDR3 DNA: TGCAGTGCTAGGACCGGAGCTCTGAACACTGAAGCTTTCTTT
V gene: TRBV29-1; CDR3 length: 18; D gene: NA; J gene: TRBJ2-6; clone size: NA; CDR3 protein: CSVLPRPLNPTGADVLTF; CDR3 DNA: TGCAGCGTCCTCCCACGGCCCTTGAACCCCACTGGGGCCGACGTCCTGACTTTC